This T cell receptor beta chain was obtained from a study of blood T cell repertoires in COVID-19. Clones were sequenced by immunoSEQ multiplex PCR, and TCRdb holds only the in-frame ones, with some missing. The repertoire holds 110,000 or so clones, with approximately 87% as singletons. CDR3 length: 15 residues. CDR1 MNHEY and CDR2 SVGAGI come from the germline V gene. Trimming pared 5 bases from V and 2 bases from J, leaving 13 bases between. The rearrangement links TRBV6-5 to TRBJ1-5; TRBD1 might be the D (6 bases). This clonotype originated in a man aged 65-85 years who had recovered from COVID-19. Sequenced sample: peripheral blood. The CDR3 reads CASSLDSIGNQPQHF. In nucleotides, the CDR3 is TGTGCCAGCAGTCTGGACAGTATAGGCAATCAGCCCCAGCATTTT.